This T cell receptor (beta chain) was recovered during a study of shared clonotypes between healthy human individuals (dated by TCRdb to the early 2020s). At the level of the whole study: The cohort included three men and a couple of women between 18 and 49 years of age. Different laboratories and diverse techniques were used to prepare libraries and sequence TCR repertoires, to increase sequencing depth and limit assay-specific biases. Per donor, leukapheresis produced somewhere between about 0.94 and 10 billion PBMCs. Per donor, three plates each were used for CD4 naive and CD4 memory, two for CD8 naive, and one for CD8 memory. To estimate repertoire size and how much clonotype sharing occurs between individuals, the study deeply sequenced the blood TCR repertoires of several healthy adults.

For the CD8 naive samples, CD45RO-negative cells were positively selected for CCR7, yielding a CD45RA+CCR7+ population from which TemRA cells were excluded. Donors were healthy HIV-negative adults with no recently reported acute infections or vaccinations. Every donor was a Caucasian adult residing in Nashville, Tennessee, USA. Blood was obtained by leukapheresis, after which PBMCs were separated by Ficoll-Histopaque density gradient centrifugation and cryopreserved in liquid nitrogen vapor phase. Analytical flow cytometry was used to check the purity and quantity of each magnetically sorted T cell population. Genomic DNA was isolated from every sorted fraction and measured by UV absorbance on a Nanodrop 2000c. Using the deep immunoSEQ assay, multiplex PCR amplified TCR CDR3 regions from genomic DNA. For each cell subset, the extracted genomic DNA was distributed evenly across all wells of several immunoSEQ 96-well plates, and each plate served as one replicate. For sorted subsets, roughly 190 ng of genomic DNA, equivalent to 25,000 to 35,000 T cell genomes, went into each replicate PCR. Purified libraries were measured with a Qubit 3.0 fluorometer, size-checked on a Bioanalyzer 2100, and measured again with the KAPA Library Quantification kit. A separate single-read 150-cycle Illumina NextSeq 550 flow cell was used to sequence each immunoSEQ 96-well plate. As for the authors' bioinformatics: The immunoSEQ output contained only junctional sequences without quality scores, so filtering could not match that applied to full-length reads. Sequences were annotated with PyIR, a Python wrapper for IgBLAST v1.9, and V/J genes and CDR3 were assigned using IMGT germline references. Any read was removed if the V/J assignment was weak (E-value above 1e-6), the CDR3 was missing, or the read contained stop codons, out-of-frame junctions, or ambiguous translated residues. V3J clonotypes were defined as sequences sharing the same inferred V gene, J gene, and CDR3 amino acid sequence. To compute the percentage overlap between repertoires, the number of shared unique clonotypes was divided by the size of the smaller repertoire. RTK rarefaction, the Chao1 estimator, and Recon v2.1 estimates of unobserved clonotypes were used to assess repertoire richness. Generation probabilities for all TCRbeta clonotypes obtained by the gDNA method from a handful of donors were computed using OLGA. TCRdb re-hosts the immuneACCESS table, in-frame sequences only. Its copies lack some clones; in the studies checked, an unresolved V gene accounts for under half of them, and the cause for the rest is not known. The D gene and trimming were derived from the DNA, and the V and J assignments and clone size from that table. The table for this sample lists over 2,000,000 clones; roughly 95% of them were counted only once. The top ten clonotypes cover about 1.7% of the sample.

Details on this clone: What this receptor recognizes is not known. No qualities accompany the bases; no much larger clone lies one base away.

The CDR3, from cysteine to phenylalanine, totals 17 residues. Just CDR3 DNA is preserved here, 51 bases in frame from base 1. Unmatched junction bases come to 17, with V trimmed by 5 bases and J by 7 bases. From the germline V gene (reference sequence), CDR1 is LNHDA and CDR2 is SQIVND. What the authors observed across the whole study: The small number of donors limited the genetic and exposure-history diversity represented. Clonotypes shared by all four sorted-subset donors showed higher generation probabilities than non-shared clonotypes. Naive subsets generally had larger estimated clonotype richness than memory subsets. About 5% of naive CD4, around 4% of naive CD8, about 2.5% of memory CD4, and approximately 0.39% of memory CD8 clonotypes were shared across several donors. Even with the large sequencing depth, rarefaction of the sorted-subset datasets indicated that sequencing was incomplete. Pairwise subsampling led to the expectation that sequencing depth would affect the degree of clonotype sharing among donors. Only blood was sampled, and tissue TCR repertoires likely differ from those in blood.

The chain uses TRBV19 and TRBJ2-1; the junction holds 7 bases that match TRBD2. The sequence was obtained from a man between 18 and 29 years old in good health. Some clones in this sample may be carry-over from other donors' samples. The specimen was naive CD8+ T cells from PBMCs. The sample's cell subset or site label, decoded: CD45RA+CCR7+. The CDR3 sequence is CASSETFRAGAGNEQFF. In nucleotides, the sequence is TGTGCCAGTAGTGAAACTTTCCGCGCGGGAGCGGGTAATGAGCAGTTCTTC.